Below are 8 T cell receptor beta chains sequenced from a single sample in a study of T cells in narcolepsy. The method was immunoSEQ multiplex PCR; TCRdb's version includes in-frame clones alone and lacks a portion of them. The sample includes 32,000 or so clones, around 81% of them seen just once. The sequenced material came from CD45RA- memory CD4+ T cells from PBMCs. These TCRs come from a human donor with narcolepsy.

J is TRBJ2-2 and V is TRBV7-2; 12 bases agree with TRBD2. Per the germline V gene, CDR1 is SGHTA and CDR2 is FQGNSA. CDR3 length equals 15 residues. Trimming removed 4 bases from V and 7 bases from J; junction bases left unmatched: 4. The CDR3 bases are TGTGCCAGCAGCTCTAGCGGGGGGGCGATCGGGGAGCTGTTTTTT. This encodes CASSSSGGAIGELFF.

This clone came up once. The DNA of the CDR3 is TGTGCCAGCAGCCAAGAGCGGTTACGCCTCGAGGACACTGAAGCTTTCTTT. Translated: CASSQERLRLEDTEAFF. This chain uses TRBV14 with TRBJ1-1; the D is unclear. CDR1 is SGHDN and CDR2 is FVKESK in the germline V gene. CDR3 length: 17 amino acids. Trimming took 0 bases from V and 3 from J, leaving 17 bases between them.

CDR3 coding DNA: TGTGCCAGCTGTATAGGGGCTATCTCTGGAAACACCATATATTTT. It encodes CASCIGAISGNTIYF. The rearrangement uses TRBV2 and TRBJ1-3, with D maybe TRBD1 (5 bases). CDR3 size: 15 residues. CDR1 and CDR2 (germline): SNHLY, FYNNEI. The V end was cut by 8 bases, the J end by 0 bases, with 14 bases between.

The CDR3 DNA follows: TGTGCCAGCAGTTACTCGTTCGGGCAGTCTAATGAAAAACTGTTTTTT. Its translation: CASSYSFGQSNEKLFF. This chain uses TRBV6-6 with TRBJ1-4, with D unclear. This CDR3 comprises 16 residues. Germline V gene sequence: CDR1 MNHNY, CDR2 SVGAGI (reference sequence). V lost 0 bases and J lost 3, with 11 bases in between.

This rearrangement joins TRBV28 to TRBJ1-2, with D possibly being TRBD1 (5 bases). V shed 4 bases and J shed 1 base, with 10 bases lying between them. CDR1 and CDR2 from the germline V gene are MDHEN and SYDVKM. The CDR3 contains 14 residues. CDR3 sequence (DNA): TGTGCCAGCAGTTCCGGAGGGGATAACTATGGCTACACCTTC. It specifies CASSSGGDNYGYTF.

The chain joins TRBV6-1 to TRBJ2-3; D unresolved. Germline CDR1 and CDR2: MNHNS and SASEGT. V was pared by 5 bases and J by 3 bases, with 3 bases between. This CDR3 has 11 residues. CDR3 coding DNA: TGTGCCAGCAGTCGAACAGATACGCAGTATTTT. It is translated as CASSRTDTQYF.

This sequence joins TRBV11-1 and TRBJ2-7, with 8 bases identical to TRBD1. The CDR3 length is 14 residues. In germline, CDR1 is SGHAT, CDR2 FQDESV (reference sequence). The trim removed 3 bases at V and 2 bases at J, leaving 3 bases unmatched. The CDR3 nucleotides are TGTGCCAGCAGCTTTCCAGGGGGCGCCTACGAGCAGTACTTC. This translates into CASSFPGGAYEQYF.

The chain joins TRBV10-3 to TRBJ2-1; 14 nucleotides align to TRBD2. The CDR3 contains 13 residues. J gave up 9 bases and V 11 bases, and 6 bases lay outside the gene matches. Germline CDR1 and CDR2: ENHRY and SYGVKD. The CDR3 region has the DNA TGTGCCGCCCGGACTAGCGGGGGGAGTGAGCAGTTCTTC. As protein: CAARTSGGSEQFF.